The text below deals with one TCR beta chain. Assay used: immunoSEQ multiplex PCR; TCRdb lists only in-frame clones, some missing. The data hold around 260,000 clones, with approximately 85% observed a single time. The data stem from a study of blood T cell repertoires in COVID-19. The TCR was taken from a human donor in a cohort sampled during active COVID-19. The sequenced sample was peripheral blood.

Here the CDR3 reads CASKVDRGNSPLHF. CDR3 in DNA: TGTGCCAGTAAGGTGGACAGGGGCAATTCACCCCTCCACTTT. V and J are TRBV19 and TRBJ1-6; 9 positions agree with TRBD1. The CDR3 is made up of 14 amino acids. Germline assignment: CDR1 LNHDA and CDR2 SQIVND (reference sequence). The J segment lost 7 bases and the V segment lost 7 bases, leaving 5 bases of the junction unmatched.